Each of the 14 T cell receptor beta chains below was sequenced from the same sample in a study of T cells in Graves' hyperthyroidism and ophthalmopathy (dated by TCRdb to between 2019 and 2020). Library prep was done by multiplex PCR. Sequencing was carried out with an Illumina HiSeq 2000. Amplification of TCR beta CDR3 regions was carried out from RNA transcripts. A first-round RT-PCR of the TCR CDR3 used the HTBI primer set with the Qiagen OneStep RT-PCR kit. In-frame beta chains were kept once TCRdb had trimmed the public reads at Q25 with fastp and called clones with MiXCR. Rows merge per CDR3 protein into single entries with the most common DNA and genes. The table for this sample lists 600,000 to 800,000 distinct CDR3 sequences; over 35% of them were counted only once. The top ten clones comprise 31% of the sample. Sequences were obtained from blood. All receptors come from a woman aged 35 to 49 with Graves' hyperthyroidism.

The rearrangement uses TRBV15 and TRBJ1-1, with 7 bases lining up with TRBD1. CDR3 length: 17 residues. V lost 1 base, J lost 1 base, and 9 bases stayed unmatched. Germline V lookup: CDR1 LNHNV, CDR2 YYDKDF (reference sequence). The CDR3 protein is CATSRGTTGQKNTEAFF. The CDR3, as DNA: TGTGCCACCAGCAGAGGCACGACGGGACAGAAGAACACTGAAGCTTTCTTT.

This clonotype has a count of ten or more. This chain uses TRBV6-6 with TRBJ2-5; D gene unclear. The germline V and J ends were trimmed by 5 bases and 5 bases, with 12 bases remaining between them. Germline CDR1 is MNHNY and CDR2 is SVGAGI (reference sequence). This CDR3 has 13 residues. For the CDR3, the DNA is TGTGCCAGCAGTGAGGTTGGTGAGGAGACCCAGTACTTC. Its protein product is CASSEVGEETQYF.

A few counts support this clonotype. The chain employs TRBV6-2 or TRBV6-3 and TRBJ2-5; D is unclear. The CDR3 length is 15 residues. Trimming removed 2 bases from V and 5 bases from J, with 15 bases in between. The germline CDR1 and CDR2 sequences are MNHEY and SVGEGT. CDR3 sequence: CASSYLVPSTETQYF. The CDR3 DNA follows: TGTGCCAGCAGTTACCTTGTCCCAAGTACGGAGACCCAGTACTTC.

This clonotype occurred a few times. This chain links TRBV12-3 or TRBV12-4 with TRBJ2-7; TRBD2 matches 8 bases. This CDR3 is 14 amino acids long. V lost 3 bases, J lost 4 bases, and 5 bases stayed unmatched. Here the CDR3 DNA reads TGTGCCAGCAGTTTTTGGGGCGGGGGGTACGAGCAGTACTTC. Residues: CASSFWGGGYEQYF.

This clonotype was seen a handful of times. The V gene is TRBV4-3, the J gene TRBJ2-2; 7 nucleotides line up with TRBD1. The CDR3 has 15 residues. Per germline, CDR1 LGHNA and CDR2 YSLEER. J was trimmed by 4 bases and V by 0 bases; bases with no gene match: 2. The CDR3 nucleotides are TGCGCCAGCAGCCAAGAAGCAGGGGGCACCGGGGAGCTGTTTTTT. It encodes CASSQEAGGTGELFF.

The chain couples TRBV7-2 to TRBJ1-6; D is possibly TRBD1 (5 bases). The germline gives CDR1 SGHTA, CDR2 FQGNSA. CDR3 size: 15 residues. The V end was cut by 5 bases, the J end by 5 bases, with 13 bases between. The chain's CDR3 is CASSQATEDNSPLHF. The CDR3 DNA sequence: TGTGCCAGCAGCCAAGCGACAGAAGATAATTCACCCCTCCACTTT.

Ten or more counts support this clonotype. The J gene is TRBJ1-1, the V gene TRBV7-2, with D perhaps TRBD1 (6 bases). The CDR3 runs 14 residues. V was shortened by 5 bases and J by 2 bases, with 12 bases between the two germline ends. Germline V lookup: CDR1 SGHTA, CDR2 FQGNSA. CDR3 DNA sequence: TGTGCCAGCAGCGTGGGACATTCCAACACTGAAGCTTTCTTT. The encoded protein is CASSVGHSNTEAFF. Full variable domain (missing parts from reference TRBV7-2 and TRBJ1-1): GAGVSQSPSNKVTEKGKDVELRCDPISGHTALYWYRQSLGQGLEFLIYFQGNSAPDKSGLPSDRFSAERTGGSVSTLTIQRTQQEDSAVYLCASSVGHSNTEAFFGQGTRLTVV.

The chain couples TRBV7-8 to TRBJ2-7, with 12 bases that match TRBD2. Looked up from germline, CDR1 is SGHVS and CDR2 is FQNEAQ. The trim removed 6 bases at V and 4 bases at J, leaving 22 bases unmatched. This CDR3 region has 20 residues. The CDR3 is CASRYRTSGMLYAPVYEQYF. The CDR3 DNA follows: TGTGCCAGCAGATATCGGACTAGCGGGATGCTATACGCCCCTGTTTACGAGCAGTACTTC. Supplemented by reference TRBV7-8 and TRBJ2-7, the full variable domain reads GAGVSQSPRYKVAKRGQDVALRCDPISGHVSLFWYQQALGQGPEFLTYFQNEAQLDKSGLPSDRFFAERPEGSVSTLKIQRTQQEDSAVYLCASRYRTSGMLYAPVYEQYFGPGTRLTVT.

The chain couples TRBV4-1 to TRBJ1-1; 7 bases align to TRBD1. This CDR3 contains 17 residues. The junction had 17 bases not matched to a gene; V was cut back by 4 bases and J by 6 bases. Germline V CDR1 and CDR2: MGHRA, YSYEKL. The CDR3 sequence: CASSPFSYQGVIAEAFF. The CDR3 DNA sequence: TGCGCCAGCAGCCCATTCTCCTATCAGGGGGTAATCGCTGAAGCTTTCTTT.

V usage is TRBV9 and J usage is TRBJ1-5; no clear D. The germline V gene has CDR1 SGDLS and CDR2 YYNGEE. V dropped 1 base and J dropped 2 bases, with 4 bases sitting between them. CDR3 size: 13 residues. CDR3: CASSVNGNQPQHF. As DNA, the CDR3 is TGTGCCAGCAGCGTAAATGGCAATCAGCCCCAGCATTTT.

Only a few counts were recorded for this clonotype. V gene TRBV19 combines with J gene TRBJ1-5; 9 nucleotides agree with TRBD1. The CDR3 has 15 residues. Germline CDR1 LNHDA, CDR2 SQIVND (reference sequence). Losses at the gene ends were 3 bases for V and 8 bases for J; bases not matched to a gene: 8. The CDR3 loop reads CASSMGGQGMEPQHF. Written as DNA, the CDR3 is TGTGCCAGTAGTATGGGCGGACAGGGGATGGAGCCCCAGCATTTT. Based on the CDR3 plus reference TRBV19 and TRBJ1-5, the full variable domain is DGGITQSPKYLFRKEGQNVTLSCEQNLNHDAMYWYRQDPGQGLRLIYYSQIVNDFQKGDIAEGYSVSREKKESFPLTVTSAQKNPTAFYLCASSMGGQGMEPQHFGDGTRLSIL.

This clonotype has a handful of counts. The chain recombines TRBV27 with TRBJ1-3, with D perhaps TRBD1 (5 bases). The CDR3 is 13 amino acids. Germline CDR1 is MNHEY and CDR2 is SMNVEV (reference sequence). V was trimmed by 6 bases and J by 5 bases, leaving 11 bases between them. This CDR3 reads CASRQVDRNTIYF. As DNA, the CDR3 is TGTGCCAGCAGACAGGTCGATAGAAACACCATATATTTT.

The gene calls are TRBV5-6 and TRBJ1-5; 7 nucleotides agree with TRBD1. CDR3 length: 15 residues. Germline-derived CDR1 and CDR2 are SGHDT and YYEEEE. V dropped 3 bases and J dropped 6; count of bases not matched to a gene: 9. The CDR3 region has the DNA TGTGCCAGCAGCTCCCAGGAGGGGGCGAGTCAGCCCCAGCATTTT. Its translation is CASSSQEGASQPQHF.

This clonotype was counted between two and nine times. The genes are TRBV7-9 and TRBJ1-4; D unresolved. V was clipped by 5 bases and J by 8 bases, with 6 bases between them. The CDR3 is 11 amino acids. Germline V gene data show CDR1 as SEHNR and CDR2 as FQNEAQ (reference sequence). As DNA, the CDR3 is TGTGCCAGCAGCCACCGGGAAAAACTGTTTTTT. Translated: CASSHREKLFF.